Below, 4 T cell receptor beta chains from the same sample are listed, as sequenced in a study of T cell responses to AZD1222 COVID-19 vaccine. Data came from immunoSEQ multiplex PCR; TCRdb stores just in-frame clones and leaves some out. The table has 130,000 to 150,000 clones, 70% to 90% seen once. Sequenced here: peripheral blood, sampled on day 0 of AZD1222 vaccination. The source of these receptors is an adult in good health.

The sample holds a few counts of this clone. This chain links TRBV28 with TRBJ2-7; TRBD2 matches at 9 bases. The trim removed 6 bases at V and 0 bases at J, leaving 3 bases unmatched. The CDR3 has 14 residues. From germline, CDR1 is MDHEN and CDR2 SYDVKM. CDR3 amino acids: CASRISGSSYEQYF. As DNA, the CDR3 is TGTGCCAGCAGGATTAGCGGGAGCTCCTACGAGCAGTACTTC.

DNA for the CDR3: TGTGCCAGCAGCTCTGGGACGAGGGGCTACACCTTC. Translated: CASSSGTRGYTF. The V gene is TRBV7-9, the J gene TRBJ1-2; D is possibly TRBD1 (5 bases). The CDR3 runs to 12 residues. Germline values: CDR1 SEHNR, CDR2 FQNEAQ (reference sequence). V was trimmed by 4 bases and J by 8 bases, leaving 11 bases between them.

The V gene is TRBV21-1, the J gene TRBJ2-5. TRBV21-1 is a known pseudogene. This CDR3 has 12 residues. The CDR3 reads CASKQGGETQYF. CDR3 DNA sequence: TGTGCCAGCAAGCAGGGGGGGGAGACCCAGTACTTC.

The chain couples TRBV7-6 to TRBJ2-1; D unresolved. Germline-derived CDR1 and CDR2 are SGHVS and FNYEAQ. This CDR3 is 12 amino acids long. V was clipped by 3 bases and J by 7 bases, with 7 bases between them. CDR3 nucleotide sequence: TGTGCCAGCAGCTTCCTCGCTAATGAGCAGTTCTTC. It is translated as CASSFLANEQFF.